The 8 T cell receptor beta chains below were found in one sample sequenced in a study of shared clonotypes between healthy human individuals. Repertoires were generated with immunoSEQ multiplex PCR, while TCRdb's copy carries only in-frame clones and drops some. Of roughly 300,000 clones in the sample, roughly 84% were seen once. The sequenced material came from memory CD8+ T cells sorted from blood. The subset is: CD45RO+ cells pooled with CCR7-negative TemRA cells. These TCRs come from a man younger than 35 in good health.

V gene TRBV5-1 combines with J gene TRBJ1-4, with D perhaps matching TRBD1 (5 bases). Germline lookup yields CDR1 SGHRS and CDR2 YFSETQ. This CDR3 region has 15 residues. Trimming pared 0 bases from V and 2 bases from J, leaving 8 bases between. DNA of the CDR3: TGCGCCAGCAGCTTGGAGGACACCACTAATGAAAAACTGTTTTTT. Translation gives CASSLEDTTNEKLFF.

Regarding this clone: This may arise from a read error, as a much more abundant clone is one base away. The chain links TRBV7-2 to TRBJ1-2; D not certain. The CDR3 contains 10 residues. Per the germline V gene, CDR1 is SGHTA and CDR2 is FQGNSA. The V end lost 6 bases, the J end lost 5 bases, and 4 bases lay between the germline ends. This CDR3 reads CASSDYGYTF. The CDR3 bases are TGTGCCAGCAGTGATTATGGCTACACCTTC.

Note on this clone: The sample carries other DNA sequences with the same CDR3. The V call is TRBV27, the J call TRBJ2-7, with no clear D. Trimming removed 5 bases from V and 3 bases from J, with 11 bases in between. The CDR3 extends over 13 amino acids. CDR1 and CDR2 from the germline V gene are MNHEY and SMNVEV (reference sequence). CDR3 sequence (DNA): TGTGCCAGCAGTCTAGGGCGGAGCTACGAGCAGTACTTC. This sequence encodes CASSLGRSYEQYF.

On this clone itself: The junction departs from germline at one end; a sequencing error may be responsible. The chain has TRBV6-5 and TRBJ2-1, with a tentative D call TRBD2 (6 bases). CDR3 size: 13 residues. Germline V lookup: CDR1 MNHEY, CDR2 SVGAGI. CDR3 protein: CASSYSSGIAVVF. The CDR3 DNA reads TGTGCCAGCAGTTACTCTAGCGGCATCGCAGTGGTCTTC.

The genes are TRBV5-4 and TRBJ2-7; 7 bases fit TRBD2. V lost 2 bases, J lost 1 base, and 6 bases stayed unmatched. Germline V CDR1 and CDR2: SGHNT, YYREEE (reference sequence). CDR3 length equals 15 residues. In DNA form, the CDR3 reads TGTGCCAGCAGCTTCCGGGCGGGAGCGTCCTACGAGCAGTACTTC. The encoded protein is CASSFRAGASYEQYF.

In the case of this clone: A read error may be the cause here, since a much bigger clone is one base away. Other DNA sequences from this sample encode an identical CDR3 as well. The CDR3 DNA reads TGTGCCAGCAGTTTGGGCCCGGGGCAAGAGACCCAGTACTTC. It translates to CASSLGPGQETQYF. J is TRBJ2-5 and V is TRBV27; D may be TRBD2 (5 bases). Germline CDR1 and CDR2: MNHEY and SMNVEV (reference sequence). The CDR3 sequence is 14 residues long. V was trimmed by 3 bases and J by 2 bases, leaving 10 bases between them.

CDR3 amino acids: CASSLSGGGNQPQHF. DNA for the CDR3: TGTGCCAGCAGTTTATCCGGGGGGGGTAATCAGCCCCAGCATTTT. The chain joins TRBV27 to TRBJ1-5, with D perhaps TRBD1 (5 bases). The germline V gene encodes CDR1 MNHEY and CDR2 SMNVEV (reference sequence). Deletions cut 0 bases from V and 4 bases from J, with 10 bases between. The CDR3 is 15 amino acids.

This clone appeared once. The genes are TRBV11-2 and TRBJ2-3, with D hard to call. Germline CDR1 is SGHAT and CDR2 is FQNNGV. V was cut by 0 bases and J by 2 bases, with 9 bases left in between. This CDR3 region has 15 residues. The CDR3 protein is CASSLEPRYTDTQYF. The CDR3 region has the DNA TGTGCCAGCAGCTTAGAACCGCGGTACACAGATACGCAGTATTTT.